The 8 T cell receptor beta chains in this list originate from one sample, sequenced in a study of blood T cell repertoires in COVID-19. Sequenced by immunoSEQ multiplex PCR; TCRdb stores in-frame clones only, minus some. The table records approximately 400,000 clones, more than 75% of them present only once. The sample consisted of PBMCs or T cells enriched from blood (not recorded which). The source is a woman aged 18-35 years who had recovered from COVID-19.

The chain recombines TRBV10-3 with TRBJ2-1, with 7 positions matching TRBD2. This CDR3 has 18 residues. Germline V lookup: CDR1 ENHRY, CDR2 SYGVKD. The trim removed 0 bases at V and 1 base at J, leaving 9 bases unmatched. Here the CDR3 DNA reads TGTGCCATCAGTGAGTCTTCGGGGGGACGAAAATCCTACAATGAGCAGTTCTTC. It is translated as CAISESSGGRKSYNEQFF.

The genes are TRBV10-3 and TRBJ1-1, with no clear D. The CDR3 has 12 amino acids. Germline V gene sequence: CDR1 ENHRY, CDR2 SYGVKD. V lost 6 bases to trimming and J lost 1 base, with 6 bases between them. CDR3 DNA: TGTGCCATCAGGAGGGAGAACACTGAAGCTTTCTTT. Translating it yields CAIRRENTEAFF.

The chain combines TRBV6-2 or TRBV6-3 with TRBJ1-2, with D maybe TRBD1 (6 bases). The germline V and J ends were trimmed by 2 bases and 7 bases, with 8 bases remaining between them. Germline values: CDR1 MNHEY, CDR2 SVGEGT. This CDR3 comprises 12 residues. The CDR3 nucleotides are TGTGCCAGCAGTTACCAGGGGACTGGCTACACCTTC. This gives the protein CASSYQGTGYTF.

The chain joins TRBV7-9 to TRBJ1-2; the D gene is possibly TRBD1 (6 bases). V was clipped by 5 bases and J by 4 bases, with 17 bases between them. The CDR3 runs 15 residues. CDR1 is SEHNR and CDR2 is FQNEAQ in the germline V gene (reference sequence). The CDR3 DNA reads TGTGCCAGCAGCCTACTGACAGGATCGAGCTATGGCTACACCTTC. Protein product: CASSLLTGSSYGYTF. The whole variable domain, remainder taken from reference TRBV7-9 and TRBJ1-2, is DTGVSQNPRHKITKRGQNVTFRCDPISEHNRLYWYRQTLGQGPEFLTYFQNEAQLEKSRLLSDRFSAERPKGSFSTLEIQRTEQGDSAMYLCASSLLTGSSYGYTFGSGTRLTVV.

This chain joins TRBV5-1 and TRBJ2-3; tentatively, D is TRBD2 (5 bases). V was clipped by 4 bases and J by 2 bases, with 14 bases between them. From germline, CDR1 is SGHRS and CDR2 YFSETQ. The CDR3 is made up of 15 amino acids. CDR3 coding DNA: TGCGCCAGCAGCCCTGGAGGCACACACACAGATACGCAGTATTTT. Translation: CASSPGGTHTDTQYF. Together with reference TRBV5-1 and TRBJ2-3, the CDR3 gives the full variable domain: KAGVTQTPRYLIKTRGQQVTLSCSPISGHRSVSWYQQTPGQGLQFLFEYFSETQRNKGNFPGRFSGRQFSNSRSEMNVSTLELGDSALYLCASSPGGTHTDTQYFGPGTRLTVL.

V gene TRBV7-6 combines with J gene TRBJ1-1; D is uncertain. The CDR3 has 13 residues. From germline, CDR1 is SGHVS and CDR2 FNYEAQ. Trimming shortened V by 5 bases and J by 0 bases, and 7 bases separated the two germline ends. As DNA, the CDR3 is TGTGCCAGCAGCCCGGGTATGAACACTGAAGCTTTCTTT. The encoded protein is CASSPGMNTEAFF.

The chain links TRBV7-2 to TRBJ1-1, with 7 bases aligning to TRBD1. The CDR3 consists of 15 residues. J was trimmed by 0 bases and V by 1 base; bases with no gene match: 2. CDR1 SGHTA and CDR2 FQGNSA come from the germline V gene. The CDR3 region has the DNA TGTGCCAGCAGCTTAGAAGGGGGCATGAACACTGAAGCTTTCTTT. This codes for CASSLEGGMNTEAFF.

The chain has TRBV9 and TRBJ1-1, with 10 bases that match TRBD1. The CDR3 contains 17 residues. Germline assignment: CDR1 SGDLS and CDR2 YYNGEE. V trimming: 7 bases; J trimming: 3 bases; junction bases outside the gene matches: 15. The CDR3 sequence is CASGEGQGSEWDTEAFF. CDR3 DNA sequence: TGTGCCAGCGGAGAGGGACAGGGGAGCGAGTGGGACACTGAAGCTTTCTTT.